This record looks at one T cell receptor (beta chain) sequence and its context. Germline V gene lookup returns CDR1 SNHLY and CDR2 FYNNEI. Trimming removed 3 bases from V and 7 bases from J, with 13 bases in between. This CDR3 has 14 residues. The data derive from a study of T cell responses to AZD1222 COVID-19 vaccine. Libraries were prepared by immunoSEQ multiplex PCR; TCRdb keeps only in-frame clonotypes and omits some of them. The sample carries fewer than 100,000 clones, roughly 89% recorded once. The sample in question was peripheral blood, obtained on day 0 of AZD1222 vaccination. This TCR was recovered from an adult in good health. The chain links TRBV2 to TRBJ1-5; D may be TRBD1 (5 bases). CDR3 loop: CASSDGGNYQPQHF. In DNA form, the CDR3 reads TGTGCCAGCAGTGACGGGGGAAACTACCAGCCCCAGCATTTT.